These T cell receptor beta chains were read from a single sample in a study of shared clonotypes between healthy human individuals. Repertoires were generated with immunoSEQ multiplex PCR, while TCRdb's copy carries only in-frame clones and drops some. The sample has some 630,000 clones; approximately 96% are singletons. Material for sequencing was naive CD8+ T cells sorted from blood. The receptor source for this set is a woman in her thirties in good health. Each CDR3 is given with its conserved first and last residue. Fields, in order: CDR3 protein, CDR3 DNA, J gene, D gene, clone size, V gene. The D gene is left open where the match is weak. The size of a clone is reported for some rows only, either as once, few or many, or as a class for expanded clones.

CDR3aa: CASSLGLAGDEQYF; CDR3nt: TGTGCCAGCAGCCTCGGACTAGCGGGAGACGAGCAGTACTTC; j_gene: TRBJ2-7; d_gene: TRBD2; abundance: once; v_gene: TRBV4-2
CDR3aa: CASSLPREGAKNIQYF; CDR3nt: TGTGCCAGCAGCTTACCGCGGGAGGGGGCCAAAAACATTCAGTACTTC; j_gene: TRBJ2-4; d_gene: TRBD2; abundance: NA; v_gene: TRBV28
CDR3aa: CASMSGELFF; CDR3nt: TGTGCCAGCATGTCCGGGGAGCTGTTTTTT; j_gene: TRBJ2-2; d_gene: NA; abundance: once; v_gene: TRBV6-1
CDR3aa: CASSESRDNSYEQYF; CDR3nt: TGTGCCAGCAGTGAATCCCGGGACAACTCCTACGAGCAGTACTTC; j_gene: TRBJ2-7; d_gene: NA; abundance: once; v_gene: TRBV2
CDR3aa: CAIRALTSYEQYF; CDR3nt: TGTGCCATCAGGGCTTTGACCTCCTACGAGCAGTACTTC; j_gene: TRBJ2-7; d_gene: NA; abundance: NA; v_gene: TRBV10-3
CDR3aa: CASSGTSGSFHEQYF; CDR3nt: TGCGCCAGCAGCGGAACTAGCGGGAGTTTCCACGAGCAGTACTTC; j_gene: TRBJ2-7; d_gene: TRBD2; abundance: NA; v_gene: TRBV5-1
CDR3aa: CASSLAQATNEKLFF; CDR3nt: TGTGCCAGCAGCTTGGCGCAGGCAACTAATGAAAAACTGTTTTTT; j_gene: TRBJ1-4; d_gene: NA; abundance: NA; v_gene: TRBV5-5
CDR3aa: CSASTGMNTEAFF; CDR3nt: TGCAGCGCCTCGACAGGGATGAACACTGAAGCTTTCTTT; j_gene: TRBJ1-1; d_gene: TRBD1; abundance: NA; v_gene: TRBV29-1
CDR3aa: CASSTAGVLAKNIQYF; CDR3nt: TGTGCCAGTAGTACCGCAGGGGTCTTAGCCAAAAACATTCAGTACTTC; j_gene: TRBJ2-4; d_gene: NA; abundance: NA; v_gene: TRBV19
CDR3aa: CASSPEGTASYEQYF; CDR3nt: TGTGCCAGCAGCCCGGAGGGGACAGCAAGCTACGAGCAGTACTTC; j_gene: TRBJ2-7; d_gene: NA; abundance: NA; v_gene: TRBV9
CDR3aa: CATSRASNEKLFF; CDR3nt: TGTGCCACCAGCAGAGCCAGTAATGAAAAACTGTTTTTT; j_gene: TRBJ1-4; d_gene: NA; abundance: NA; v_gene: TRBV15
CDR3aa: CASSEGGNEQYF; CDR3nt: TGTGCCAGCAGTGAGGGGGGAAACGAGCAGTACTTC; j_gene: TRBJ2-7; d_gene: NA; abundance: NA; v_gene: TRBV2
CDR3aa: CATRLPSTDTQYF; CDR3nt: TGTGCCACCAGGCTGCCTAGCACAGATACGCAGTATTTT; j_gene: TRBJ2-3; d_gene: NA; abundance: NA; v_gene: TRBV10-3
CDR3aa: CASSRWTPATGELFF; CDR3nt: TGTGCCAGCAGCCGCTGGACGCCAGCTACCGGGGAGCTGTTTTTT; j_gene: TRBJ2-2; d_gene: NA; abundance: NA; v_gene: TRBV28
CDR3aa: CTSSQDLRASGRGDTQYF; CDR3nt: TGCACCAGCAGCCAAGATCTTCGGGCTAGCGGGAGAGGAGATACGCAGTATTTT; j_gene: TRBJ2-3; d_gene: NA; abundance: NA; v_gene: TRBV1
CDR3aa: CASRHCSGRVVDEQYF; CDR3nt: TGTGCCAGCAGGCACTGTAGCGGGAGGGTGGTAGACGAGCAGTACTTC; j_gene: TRBJ2-7; d_gene: TRBD2; abundance: NA; v_gene: TRBV6-4
CDR3aa: CASRTGGSEQYF; CDR3nt: TGTGCCTCCCGGACAGGGGGTTCCGAGCAGTACTTC; j_gene: TRBJ2-7; d_gene: TRBD1; abundance: once; v_gene: TRBV27
CDR3aa: CASSLAGLYYNEQFF; CDR3nt: TGCGCCAGCAGCTTGGCCGGCTTATACTACAATGAGCAGTTCTTC; j_gene: TRBJ2-1; d_gene: NA; abundance: NA; v_gene: TRBV5-1
CDR3aa: CASSQRTPNTDTQYF; CDR3nt: TGCGCCAGCAGCCAGAGGACACCAAACACAGATACGCAGTATTTT; j_gene: TRBJ2-3; d_gene: NA; abundance: NA; v_gene: TRBV4-1
CDR3aa: CASSQGSYNEQFF; CDR3nt: TGTGCCAGCAGCCAGGGCTCCTACAATGAGCAGTTCTTC; j_gene: TRBJ2-1; d_gene: NA; abundance: NA; v_gene: TRBV27
CDR3aa: CASSLTGSRYGYTF; CDR3nt: TGTGCCAGCAGTTTAACAGGGTCCAGGTATGGCTACACCTTC; j_gene: TRBJ1-2; d_gene: NA; abundance: NA; v_gene: TRBV28
CDR3aa: CASSDFYSLSQPQHF; CDR3nt: TGTGCCAGCAGTGATTTCTACAGTTTGAGTCAGCCCCAGCATTTT; j_gene: TRBJ1-5; d_gene: NA; abundance: NA; v_gene: TRBV6-1
CDR3aa: CASSDGLAESSQYF; CDR3nt: TGTGCCAGCAGCGACGGACTAGCGGAATCGTCCCAGTACTTC; j_gene: TRBJ2-5; d_gene: TRBD2; abundance: NA; v_gene: TRBV13
CDR3aa: CASSIGGFTEAFF; CDR3nt: TGTGCCAGTAGTATCGGCGGGTTCACTGAAGCTTTCTTT; j_gene: TRBJ1-1; d_gene: NA; abundance: once; v_gene: TRBV19
CDR3aa: CASSLGAGASYEQYF; CDR3nt: TGTGCCAGCAGCTTAGGTGCAGGGGCGTCCTACGAGCAGTACTTC; j_gene: TRBJ2-7; d_gene: NA; abundance: NA; v_gene: TRBV11-2
CDR3aa: CASRPAARLVSTDTQYF; CDR3nt: TGCGCCAGCAGACCCGCCGCCAGACTGGTTAGCACAGATACGCAGTATTTT; j_gene: TRBJ2-3; d_gene: NA; abundance: NA; v_gene: TRBV10-2
CDR3aa: CASRYARDRGLYGELFF; CDR3nt: TGCGCCAGCAGATACGCCCGGGACAGGGGGCTTTACGGGGAGCTGTTTTTT; j_gene: TRBJ2-2; d_gene: TRBD1; abundance: NA; v_gene: TRBV4-1
CDR3aa: CASSLAGSNQPQHF; CDR3nt: TGTGCCAGCAGTCTGGCAGGGAGTAATCAGCCCCAGCATTTT; j_gene: TRBJ1-5; d_gene: NA; abundance: once; v_gene: TRBV27
CDR3aa: CASSLGSAGDRETQYF; CDR3nt: TGTGCCAGCAGCTTGGGTAGCGCGGGGGATCGAGAGACCCAGTACTTC; j_gene: TRBJ2-5; d_gene: TRBD2; abundance: once; v_gene: TRBV13
CDR3aa: CASRGRSSGYTF; CDR3nt: TGTGCCAGCAGAGGCAGGTCTAGTGGCTACACCTTC; j_gene: TRBJ1-2; d_gene: NA; abundance: NA; v_gene: TRBV2
CDR3aa: CASSLLHAGGFDEQYF; CDR3nt: TGTGCCAGCAGTTTATTACACGCAGGGGGCTTCGACGAGCAGTACTTC; j_gene: TRBJ2-7; d_gene: TRBD1; abundance: NA; v_gene: TRBV27
CDR3aa: CASSLFGGEYYEQYF; CDR3nt: TGTGCCAGCAGTTTATTTGGGGGAGAATACTACGAGCAGTACTTC; j_gene: TRBJ2-7; d_gene: NA; abundance: NA; v_gene: TRBV28
CDR3aa: CGTGTGGSRWSYNEQFF; CDR3nt: TGCGGGACCGGGACAGGGGGAAGTAGGTGGTCCTACAATGAGCAGTTCTTC; j_gene: TRBJ2-1; d_gene: TRBD1; abundance: NA; v_gene: TRBV5-1
CDR3aa: CASSKRQGRNTEAFF; CDR3nt: TGTGCCAGCAGCAAAAGACAGGGGCGGAACACTGAAGCTTTCTTT; j_gene: TRBJ1-1; d_gene: NA; abundance: NA; v_gene: TRBV21-1
CDR3aa: CASSLGGRHKTNEKLFF; CDR3nt: TGTGCCAGCTCCCTCGGCGGACGTCATAAAACTAATGAAAAACTGTTTTTT; j_gene: TRBJ1-4; d_gene: NA; abundance: NA; v_gene: TRBV18
CDR3aa: CASSLEGNEQFF; CDR3nt: TGTGCCAGCAGCTTAGAGGGCAATGAGCAGTTCTTC; j_gene: TRBJ2-1; d_gene: NA; abundance: NA; v_gene: TRBV7-6
CDR3aa: CASSWGTGTEAFF; CDR3nt: TGTGCCAGCAGCTGGGGGACAGGCACTGAAGCTTTCTTT; j_gene: TRBJ1-1; d_gene: TRBD1; abundance: NA; v_gene: TRBV5-6
CDR3aa: CASSPRRTGGSDTQYF; CDR3nt: TGTGCCAGCAGTCCGCGGCGGACGGGAGGGTCAGATACGCAGTATTTT; j_gene: TRBJ2-3; d_gene: TRBD2; abundance: NA; v_gene: TRBV27
CDR3aa: CASRHAGSSYEQYF; CDR3nt: TGTGCCAGCAGACATGCGGGGTCCTCCTACGAGCAGTACTTC; j_gene: TRBJ2-7; d_gene: NA; abundance: NA; v_gene: TRBV5-6
CDR3aa: CASSLVTSGRTEQYF; CDR3nt: TGTGCCAGCAGCTTGGTAACTAGCGGGAGGACCGAGCAGTACTTC; j_gene: TRBJ2-7; d_gene: TRBD2; abundance: NA; v_gene: TRBV5-6
CDR3aa: CASRSRSRETQYF; CDR3nt: TGTGCCAGCAGATCCCGGTCGAGGGAGACCCAGTACTTC; j_gene: TRBJ2-5; d_gene: NA; abundance: NA; v_gene: TRBV14
CDR3aa: CASSREGGYEQYF; CDR3nt: TGTGCCAGCAGCAGGGAGGGGGGCTACGAGCAGTACTTC; j_gene: TRBJ2-7; d_gene: NA; abundance: NA; v_gene: TRBV7-9
CDR3aa: CASNRGGSRYEQFF; CDR3nt: TGTGCCAGCAACCGGGGCGGGAGTAGGTATGAGCAGTTCTTC; j_gene: TRBJ2-1; d_gene: TRBD2; abundance: NA; v_gene: TRBV6-5
CDR3aa: CATSPREGYYGYTF; CDR3nt: TGTGCCACCAGCCCCCGGGAAGGCTACTATGGCTACACCTTC; j_gene: TRBJ1-2; d_gene: NA; abundance: NA; v_gene: TRBV15
CDR3aa: CASSLEIWDGRNGDEQFF; CDR3nt: TGCGCCAGCAGCTTGGAGATTTGGGACGGGAGAAACGGCGATGAGCAGTTCTTC; j_gene: TRBJ2-1; d_gene: NA; abundance: NA; v_gene: TRBV5-1
CDR3aa: CASSQDLGTEAFF; CDR3nt: TGCGCCAGCAGCCAAGATCTAGGCACTGAAGCTTTCTTT; j_gene: TRBJ1-1; d_gene: NA; abundance: NA; v_gene: TRBV4-1
CDR3aa: CASNSGTSSYNEQFF; CDR3nt: TGTGCCAGCAACTCAGGTACGAGCTCCTACAATGAGCAGTTCTTC; j_gene: TRBJ2-1; d_gene: NA; abundance: NA; v_gene: TRBV27
CDR3aa: CASSAGGSYEQYF; CDR3nt: TGTGCCAGCAGTGCCGGGGGTTCCTACGAGCAGTACTTC; j_gene: TRBJ2-7; d_gene: NA; abundance: NA; v_gene: TRBV6-1
CDR3aa: CASSLAESRDYGYTF; CDR3nt: TGTGCCAGCAGCTTGGCCGAGAGCAGGGACTATGGCTACACCTTC; j_gene: TRBJ1-2; d_gene: NA; abundance: NA; v_gene: TRBV5-4
CDR3aa: CASRGLNTGELFF; CDR3nt: TGTGCCAGCAGGGGACTGAACACCGGGGAGCTGTTTTTT; j_gene: TRBJ2-2; d_gene: NA; abundance: NA; v_gene: TRBV25-1
CDR3aa: CASSESGSGGSQPQHF; CDR3nt: TGCGCCAGCAGTGAGTCGGGTTCAGGGGGGAGTCAGCCCCAGCATTTT; j_gene: TRBJ1-5; d_gene: TRBD1; abundance: NA; v_gene: TRBV10-2
CDR3aa: CASTAPGRVNEKLFF; CDR3nt: TGTGCCAGCACCGCCCCGGGACGGGTTAATGAAAAACTGTTTTTT; j_gene: TRBJ1-4; d_gene: NA; abundance: NA; v_gene: TRBV2
CDR3aa: CASSLGHWGNEQFF; CDR3nt: TGTGCCAGCAGTTTGGGACACTGGGGGAATGAGCAGTTCTTC; j_gene: TRBJ2-1; d_gene: NA; abundance: once; v_gene: TRBV27
CDR3aa: CASSRVGSGNTIYF; CDR3nt: TGTGCCAGCAGCCGGGTCGGTTCTGGAAACACCATATATTTT; j_gene: TRBJ1-3; d_gene: NA; abundance: NA; v_gene: TRBV5-4
CDR3aa: CASSTGGPPGYTF; CDR3nt: TGTGCCAGTAGCACGGGAGGACCCCCTGGCTACACCTTC; j_gene: TRBJ1-2; d_gene: NA; abundance: NA; v_gene: TRBV19
CDR3aa: CASSFGTGGHEQYF; CDR3nt: TGTGCCAGCAGCTTCGGGACAGGGGGGCACGAGCAGTACTTC; j_gene: TRBJ2-7; d_gene: TRBD1; abundance: NA; v_gene: TRBV11-2
CDR3aa: CAFQGQASGNTIYF; CDR3nt: TGTGCCTTTCAAGGACAGGCCTCTGGAAACACCATATATTTT; j_gene: TRBJ1-3; d_gene: TRBD1; abundance: NA; v_gene: TRBV30
CDR3aa: CASSYEPTYYEQYF; CDR3nt: TGTGCCAGCAGTTACGAACCAACATATTACGAGCAGTACTTC; j_gene: TRBJ2-7; d_gene: NA; abundance: NA; v_gene: TRBV27
CDR3aa: CASSEIDRSHEQYF; CDR3nt: TGTGCCAGCAGTGAAATTGACAGAAGCCACGAGCAGTACTTC; j_gene: TRBJ2-7; d_gene: NA; abundance: NA; v_gene: TRBV6-1
CDR3aa: CASSFPLTTDRTYGAGGNTIYF; CDR3nt: TGTGCCAGCAGTTTCCCCCTAACGACAGACAGGACGTACGGGGCGGGAGGAAACACCATATATTTT; j_gene: TRBJ1-3; d_gene: NA; abundance: NA; v_gene: TRBV28